These T cell receptor beta chains were read from a single sample in a study of shared clonotypes between healthy human individuals. Data came from immunoSEQ multiplex PCR; TCRdb stores just in-frame clones and leaves some out. Among more than 2,000,000 clones listed, more than 80% were seen once. Sequenced material: naive CD4+ T cells from PBMCs. All receptors derive from a young man in good health. Some clones in this sample may be carry-over from other donors' samples. The conserved cysteine and the conserved F or W are not part of the CDR3 here. Each record gives: D gene, clone size, V gene, CDR3 protein. D genes are given only for firm matches. Some rows mark clone size as missing; the rest say once, few, many or name a class of expanded clone.

>-|-|TRBV30
ACTGTSTYEQY
>TRBD2|-|TRBV10-3
AISASGGTDTQY
>TRBD2|-|TRBV9
ASSVASGFSYNEQF
>TRBD2|once|TRBV28
ASSQPPGGQETQY
>TRBD2|-|TRBV9
ASSSTLGLAGDRAKNIQY
>-|-|TRBV30
AWSITGLYNEQF
>-|-|TRBV6-1
ASSERGSTRSYEQY
>TRBD1|-|TRBV2
ASSAQGGTEAF
>TRBD2|-|TRBV4-1
ASSQEGSGRAHEQY
>TRBD2|-|TRBV9
ASSVAGGFQRDTGELF
>-|-|TRBV30
AWSRQLSNEQF
>-|once|TRBV4-1
ASSQVPVGEQY
>-|-|TRBV9
ASSPRVGRSYYEQY
>-|-|TRBV28
ASSSYTEAF
>TRBD1|-|TRBV28
ASSFKGQGALGYT
>-|-|TRBV6-1
ASSENWRMNTGELF
>TRBD2|-|TRBV5-1
ASSLGGGRKREQY
>TRBD2|-|TRBV28
ASSSSGEADTQY